The 2 T cell receptor beta chains below were found in one sample sequenced in a study of T cell repertoires in cytomegalovirus infection. TCRdb re-called the reads with MiXCR, one entry per CDR3 protein. The table has some 250,000 distinct CDR3 sequences, approximately 9% seen once; the top ten hold approximately 15%. Sequencing was done on a sample of PBMCs. Receptors were obtained from a human donor in good health (CMV status not recorded). Some clones in this sample may be carry-over from other donors' samples.

This clonotype occurred many times. The gene calls are TRBV28 and TRBJ1-1, with D unresolved. Trimming removed 4 bases from V and 1 base from J, with 13 bases in between. The CDR3 totals 15 residues. Germline loops: CDR1 MDHEN, CDR2 SYDVKM. This CDR3 reads CASSSSGRGNTEAFF. In DNA, the CDR3 is TGTGCCAGCAGTTCGTCTGGTCGGGGGAACACTGAAGCTTTCTTT.

In its sample, this clonotype was seen many times. The chain is built from TRBV7-6 and TRBJ1-2; D is ambiguous. V was shortened by 4 bases and J by 4 bases, with 13 bases between the two germline ends. CDR1 is SGHVS, CDR2 FNYEAQ, per germline. The CDR3 has 14 residues. CDR3 residues: CASSSKGPVYGYTF. Here the CDR3 DNA reads TGTGCCAGCAGCTCGAAAGGGCCAGTCTATGGCTACACCTTC.